Included here is one T cell receptor (beta chain) sequence, with context. The sample's time point: peripheral blood 6 weeks after treatment start. Each patient supplied 1 to 8 pretreatment and on-treatment samples. In germline, CDR1 is SGHNT, CDR2 YYREEE (reference sequence). CDR3 length: 15 amino acids. V was trimmed by 2 bases and J by 2 bases, leaving 11 bases between them. This sample is drawn from a study of PD-L1 blockade in urothelial cancer. Study summary: The patients first took atezolizumab in about 2014, receiving 1,200 mg intravenously every 3 weeks. Blood samples contained a median about 140,000 T cells. Before enrollment, 0 to 3 chemotherapy regimens had been given to patients.

Using immunoSEQ multiplex PCR, the repertoire was profiled, and TCRdb retains in-frame clones only, with some absent. The data hold more than 95,000 clones, with about 89% observed a single time. Sequenced here: PBMCs, sampled around atezolizumab (anti-PD-L1) treatment. The receptor was derived from a man in his 60s with urothelial cancer. V is TRBV5-4 and J is TRBJ1-3, with a tentative D call TRBD1 (5 bases). CDR3 in DNA: TGTGCCAGCAGCTTTGGCGCAGGGCCTGGAAACACCATATATTTT. Amino acids: CASSFGAGPGNTIYF.